What follows describes a single TCR beta chain. These data belong to a study of CD8 T cells in Susac syndrome. The RNA input was about 0.45 to 1 ug, and it was reverse transcribed with random hexamers. TCRdb recomputed calls from the immunoSEQ multiplex PCR reads with MiXCR, one row per CDR3 protein. The table has about 280,000 distinct CDR3 sequences, 70% to 90% seen once. Germline V CDR1 and CDR2: DFQATT, SNEGSKA (reference sequence). There are 14 residues in the CDR3. V lost 4 bases to trimming and J lost 2 bases, with 15 bases between them. This sequence was found in a human donor with multiple sclerosis. The rearrangement uses TRBV20-1 and TRBJ2-7; D perhaps matches TRBD1 (6 bases). The sample was CD8+ T cells from PBMCs. The CDR3 protein is CSANHRDSPYEQYF. The CDR3 bases are TGCAGTGCTAACCACAGGGATTCACCCTACGAGCAGTACTTC.